Listed here are 13 T cell receptor beta chains from one sample, sequenced in a study of blood T cell repertoires in COVID-19. Sequencing used immunoSEQ multiplex PCR; TCRdb keeps in-frame clones, though not all of them. The sample lists over 75,000 clones, approximately 82% occurring once. Sequenced: peripheral blood. Receptors were obtained from a man aged 65-85 years with acute or convalescent COVID-19.

This clone has a single count. The genes are TRBV6-6 and TRBJ2-7, with a tentative D call TRBD2 (6 bases). CDR3 size: 13 residues. V dropped 5 bases and J dropped 6 bases, with 14 bases sitting between them. The V gene's germline CDR1 is MNHNY and CDR2 SVGAGI (reference sequence). The CDR3 is CASSIRESAEQYF. DNA for the CDR3: TGTGCCAGCAGTATCCGGGAGTCCGCCGAGCAGTACTTC.

The V and J genes are TRBV5-1 and TRBJ1-1, with a possible D match to TRBD1 (5 bases). The CDR3 loop spans 16 amino acids. CDR1 and CDR2 from the germline V gene are SGHRS and YFSETQ. V gave up 0 bases and J gave up 5 bases, with 17 bases separating them. CDR3 DNA: TGCGCCAGCAGCTTGGGGCAGGGCGGGAGAAAGACTGAAGCTTTCTTT. Protein: CASSLGQGGRKTEAFF.

The chain combines TRBV30 with TRBJ2-1, with TRBD2 matching over 13 bases. The CDR3 runs 15 residues. Germline loops: CDR1 GTSNPN, CDR2 SVGIG (reference sequence). V was pared by 3 bases and J by 14 bases, with 13 bases of the junction left unmatched. The CDR3 reads CAWSLGLAGVGWKFF. The CDR3 DNA is TGTGCCTGGAGCCTAGGACTAGCGGGAGTGGGATGGAAGTTCTTC. Together with reference TRBV30 and TRBJ2-1, the CDR3 gives the full variable domain: SQTIHQWPATLVQPVGSPLSLECTVEGTSNPNLYWYRQAAGRGLQLLFYSVGIGQISSEVPQNLSASRPQDRQFILSSKKLLLSDSGFYLCAWSLGLAGVGWKFFGPGTRLTVL.

The V and J genes are TRBV7-8 and TRBJ1-5; unclear D gene. The germline CDR1 and CDR2 sequences are SGHVS and FQNEAQ. CDR3 length: 12 amino acids. The V end was cut by 2 bases, the J end by 15 bases, with 14 bases between. The CDR3 DNA reads TGTGCCAGCAGCTTAACGGGAGGACTCGTGCATTTT. Translating it yields CASSLTGGLVHF.

This clone was seen more than once but under ten times. The chain links TRBV5-1 to TRBJ1-4, with D possibly TRBD1 on 6 matching bases. Germline values: CDR1 SGHRS, CDR2 YFSETQ. CDR3 length: 14 amino acids. V was clipped by 4 bases and J by 7 bases, with 14 bases between them. DNA of the CDR3: TGCGCCAGCAGCCAAGGGGGGGCCGTTGAAAAACTGTTTTTT. Protein: CASSQGGAVEKLFF. The full variable domain, with the rest looked up from reference TRBV5-1 and TRBJ1-4, is KAGVTQTPRYLIKTRGQQVTLSCSPISGHRSVSWYQQTPGQGLQFLFEYFSETQRNKGNFPGRFSGRQFSNSRSEMNVSTLELGDSALYLCASSQGGAVEKLFFGSGTQLSVL.

J is TRBJ1-6 and V is TRBV6-2 or TRBV6-3, with D unresolved. Per germline, CDR1 MNHEY and CDR2 SVGEGT. This CDR3 is 19 amino acids long. V was clipped by 3 bases and J by 7 bases, with 25 bases between them. Written as DNA, the CDR3 is TGTGCCAGCAGTTATCTCCCCCTACGGTCGGAGGCTGCCAATTCACCCCTCCACTTT. It translates to CASSYLPLRSEAANSPLHF.

The rearrangement links TRBV13 to TRBJ2-7, with D possibly matching TRBD1 (5 bases). V was trimmed by 8 bases and J by 0 bases, leaving 20 bases between them. The CDR3 is 16 residues long. Germline V gene sequence: CDR1 PRHDT, CDR2 FYEKMQ (reference sequence). The CDR3 DNA is TGTGCCAGCTCCTTTGGGGCCGATACCAGCTCCTACGAGCAGTACTTC. Translated, it gives CASSFGADTSSYEQYF.

The V and J genes are TRBV6-6 and TRBJ1-5, with D possibly matching TRBD1 (6 bases). The CDR3 spans 13 residues. V was cut by 7 bases and J by 1 base, with 8 bases left in between. Per germline, CDR1 MNHNY and CDR2 SVGAGI (reference sequence). CDR3 DNA sequence: TGTGCCAGCACTGGACAGAGCAATCAGCCCCAGCATTTT. Translation gives CASTGQSNQPQHF.

The chain joins TRBV5-4 to TRBJ1-3, with 7 bases aligning to TRBD1. The junction had 4 bases not matched to a gene; V was cut back by 2 bases and J by 5 bases. Germline V gives CDR1 SGHNT, CDR2 YYREEE (reference sequence). The CDR3 runs to 14 residues. The chain's CDR3 is CASSLQGLRNTIYF. The CDR3 DNA sequence: TGTGCCAGCAGCTTACAGGGGCTAAGAAACACCATATATTTT. The full variable domain, rest sourced from reference TRBV5-4 and TRBJ1-3, is ETGVTQSPTHLIKTRGQQVTLRCSSQSGHNTVSWYQQALGQGPQFIFQYYREEENGRGNFPPRFSGLQFPNYSSELNVNALELDDSALYLCASSLQGLRNTIYFGEGSWLTVV.

J is TRBJ2-1 and V is TRBV7-3, with 12 nucleotides matching TRBD2. Trimming removed 6 bases from V and 10 bases from J; junction bases left unmatched: 7. The germline V gene has CDR1 SGHTA and CDR2 FQGTGA. CDR3 length: 14 amino acids. CDR3 residues: CASSLGLAGIEQFF. DNA of the CDR3: TGTGCCAGCAGTCTGGGACTAGCGGGTATAGAGCAGTTCTTC.

This clone was detected a few times. V gene TRBV15 combines with J gene TRBJ1-2, with a tentative D call TRBD1 (6 bases). The germline CDR1 and CDR2 sequences are LNHNV and YYDKDF (reference sequence). The CDR3 contains 14 residues. V lost 3 bases, J lost 5 bases, and 13 bases lay in between. CDR3 nucleotide sequence: TGTGCCACCAGCAGGGCAGGACAGTCGTATGGCTACACCTTC. The encoded protein is CATSRAGQSYGYTF.

CDR3 DNA sequence: TGTGCCAGCGGGACCGGGACACGGGTCACTGAAGCTTTCTTT. Translating gives CASGTGTRVTEAFF. J is TRBJ1-1 and V is TRBV4-2, with D maybe TRBD1 (6 bases). The CDR3 length is 14 residues. With 8 bases removed from V and 4 bases from J, the gap between germline ends came to 17 bases. Germline V lookup: CDR1 LGHNA, CDR2 YNFKEQ.

The V and J genes are TRBV5-1 and TRBJ2-2; 8 positions match TRBD2. The CDR3 loop spans 16 amino acids. Looked up from germline, CDR1 is SGHRS and CDR2 is YFSETQ. Trimming at V came to 0 bases and at J to 3 bases, leaving 4 bases not matched to a gene. The CDR3 region has the DNA TGCGCCAGCAGCTTGGCGCGGGGGGATTACACCGGGGAGCTGTTTTTT. Its protein is CASSLARGDYTGELFF.